A selection of T cell receptor beta chains follows, all from one sample in a study of blood T cell repertoires in COVID-19. Some clones are missing from TCRdb's copy, which holds only in-frame ones; the method was immunoSEQ multiplex PCR. The sample consists of about 83,000 clones, roughly 82% of them appearing once. Specimen: peripheral blood. All receptors come from a man aged 50-60 years with active COVID-19. Both conserved end residues are part of each CDR3. D genes are given only for firm matches. Where a row states a size, it is once, few, many or the class of an expanded clone; other rows omit it.

j_call d_call clone_size v_call cdr3_aa cdr3_nt
TRBJ2-1 TRBD2 . TRBV11-2 CASSRGVRNEQFF TGTGCCAGCTCTCGGGGGGTTCGGAATGAGCAGTTCTTC
TRBJ2-7 TRBD1 once TRBV19 CASSRRDRVYEQYF TGTGCCAGTAGTCGACGGGACAGGGTCTACGAGCAGTACTTC
TRBJ1-1 . . TRBV19 CASLPSGHMNTEAFF TGTGCCAGTCTACCTTCAGGGCATATGAACACTGAAGCTTTCTTT
TRBJ1-5 TRBD1 . TRBV5-1 CASSQGGQGSQPQHF TGCGCCAGCAGCCAGGGGGGACAGGGGTCGCAGCCCCAGCATTTT
TRBJ1-1 TRBD1 once TRBV3-1/TRBV3-2 CASSRPGGTGSDTEAFF TGTGCCAGCAGCCGCCCAGGCGGGACAGGGTCTGACACTGAAGCTTTCTTT
TRBJ1-1 . . TRBV7-8 CASSLRSRGRGDAEAFF TGTGCCAGCAGCTTAAGGTCCAGGGGTCGGGGGGACGCTGAAGCTTTCTTT
TRBJ2-7 TRBD1 . TRBV7-2 CASSFSGQGASEQYF TGTGCCAGCAGCTTCTCCGGACAGGGGGCGAGCGAGCAGTACTTC
TRBJ1-2 TRBD1 . TRBV7-9 CASSLIQGANGYTF TGTGCCAGCAGCTTAATCCAGGGGGCTAATGGCTACACCTTC
TRBJ2-3 TRBD1 once TRBV5-4 CASSLAAGGWTDTQYF TGTGCCAGCAGCTTGGCAGCAGGGGGTTGGACAGATACGCAGTATTTT
TRBJ2-3 TRBD1 . TRBV7-6 CASSNGQGALGTQYF TGTGCCAGCAGCAACGGACAGGGGGCTCTTGGTACGCAGTATTTT
TRBJ2-2 TRBD2 many TRBV7-2 CASSYGTSGSSANTGELFF TGTGCCAGCAGCTACGGGACTAGCGGGAGTAGTGCGAACACCGGGGAGCTGTTTTTT
TRBJ2-1 . . TRBV5-1 CASSAGSADNEQFF TGCGCCAGCTCGGCGGGAAGTGCAGACAATGAGCAGTTCTTC
TRBJ1-2 TRBD1 . TRBV28 CASSPTGEWYGYTF TGTGCCAGCAGTCCTACAGGGGAGTGGTACGGCTACACCTTC
TRBJ1-6 . few TRBV6-5 CASSYGGSPLHF TGTGCCAGCAGTTATGGAGGTTCACCCCTCCACTTT
TRBJ2-7 TRBD1 . TRBV5-1 CASSWGQARGWEQYF TGCGCCAGCAGCTGGGGACAGGCCAGGGGGTGGGAGCAGTACTTC
TRBJ2-2 . . TRBV5-1 CASSLVGQGQNTGELFF TGCGCCAGCAGCTTGGTGGGGCAGGGACAGAACACCGGGGAGCTGTTTTTT
TRBJ1-2 . . TRBV7-9 CASSLENDRNPYGYTF TGTGCCAGCAGCTTGGAAAATGACAGGAACCCCTATGGCTACACCTTC